These 24 T cell receptor beta chains came from one sample sequenced in a study of blood T cell repertoires in COVID-19. Assay: immunoSEQ multiplex PCR; the TCRdb copy retains only in-frame clones and omits some. Among around 220,000 clones, 70% to 90% were seen once, and the ten largest hold 2.1%. Sequencing was carried out using peripheral blood. These receptors all come from a middle-aged woman who had recovered from COVID-19.

The V and J genes are TRBV5-6 and TRBJ2-7, with 9 nucleotides matching TRBD1. V lost 5 bases and J lost 7; bases outside the gene matches: 10. From germline, CDR1 is SGHDT and CDR2 YYEEEE. The CDR3 is made up of 14 amino acids. The CDR3 is CASSLTGGPGEQYF. The CDR3 bases are TGTGCCAGCAGTTTGACAGGGGGTCCGGGTGAGCAGTACTTC.

This chain connects TRBV7-9 to TRBJ1-2; D perhaps matches TRBD1 (5 bases). Trimming removed 4 bases at V and 0 bases at J, with 15 bases between. The CDR3 sequence is 16 residues long. The V gene's germline CDR1 is SEHNR and CDR2 FQNEAQ (reference sequence). The CDR3 coding sequence is TGTGCCAGCAGCTATGACGCGGGGGGAGCTAACTATGGCTACACCTTC. Its translation: CASSYDAGGANYGYTF.

The chain recombines TRBV28 with TRBJ2-7; D gene unclear. Per germline, CDR1 MDHEN and CDR2 SYDVKM. V lost 6 bases and J lost 7, with 10 bases in between. The CDR3 is 11 amino acids. CDR3 in amino acids: CASSSEVEQYF. The CDR3 coding sequence is TGTGCCAGCAGCTCAGAGGTAGAGCAGTACTTC.

The V gene is TRBV9, the J gene TRBJ1-2, with D possibly being TRBD1 (6 bases). Germline V gives CDR1 SGDLS, CDR2 YYNGEE. The CDR3 extends over 14 amino acids. Deletions cut 4 bases from V and 3 bases from J, with 13 bases between. Here the CDR3 reads CASSPAAGDYGYTF. DNA of the CDR3: TGTGCCAGCAGCCCAGCCGCAGGGGACTATGGCTACACCTTC.

CDR3 in DNA: TGTGCCAGCAGCCAAGATGCGGGGGGAAATCAGCCCCAGCATTTT. Its protein is CASSQDAGGNQPQHF. The chain employs TRBV3-1 (or the pseudogene TRBV3-2) and TRBJ1-5; D may be TRBD1 (5 bases). Germline values: CDR1 LGHDT, CDR2 YNNKEL (reference sequence). The ends were cut back, 0 bases at V and 4 bases at J, with 10 bases in the middle. The CDR3 has 15 residues.

This clone was detected a few times. The J gene is TRBJ1-5, the V gene TRBV19; perhaps TRBD1 as D (6 bases). From germline, CDR1 is LNHDA and CDR2 SQIVND (reference sequence). V lost 4 bases, J lost 1 base, and 14 bases lay in between. This CDR3 contains 16 residues. CDR3 bases: TGTGCCAGTAGTACCGGAAGACAGGCGAGCAATCAGCCCCAGCATTTT. This translates into CASSTGRQASNQPQHF.

In its sample, this clone was seen once. The chain recombines TRBV7-2 with TRBJ1-3, with TRBD1 matching 8 bases. The V segment lost 1 base and the J segment 3 bases; nucleotides outside the gene matches: 5. Germline V gives CDR1 SGHTA, CDR2 FQGNSA. The CDR3 totals 16 residues. The CDR3, as DNA: TGTGCCAGCAGCTTAGAGGCAGGGGGCCGTGGAAACACCATATATTTT. It is translated as CASSLEAGGRGNTIYF.

The chain is built from TRBV24-1 and TRBJ2-1; the match to TRBD2 covers 7 bases. CDR1 KGHDR and CDR2 SFDVKD come from the germline V gene. The CDR3 length is 16 residues. V dropped 3 bases and J dropped 4; count of bases not matched to a gene: 8. As DNA, the CDR3 is TGTGCCACCAGTGATGGGGTGGGAGGGCTTTACAATGAGCAGTTCTTC. It encodes CATSDGVGGLYNEQFF.

V and J are TRBV7-6 and TRBJ2-2; 7 bases match TRBD1. Germline V gene data show CDR1 as SGHVS and CDR2 as FNYEAQ. CDR3 length: 15 amino acids. J gave up 3 bases and V 2 bases, and 3 bases lay outside the gene matches. CDR3 region: CASSLTGAHTGELFF. CDR3 sequence (DNA): TGTGCCAGCAGCTTAACAGGGGCTCACACCGGGGAGCTGTTTTTT.

The V and J genes are TRBV7-9 and TRBJ2-1, with D perhaps TRBD2 (5 bases). CDR3 length: 14 residues. From germline, CDR1 is SEHNR and CDR2 FQNEAQ (reference sequence). The V gene lost 2 bases and the J gene lost 8 bases, with 13 bases spanning the gap. CDR3 amino acids: CASSLSVANHEQFF. In DNA, the CDR3 is TGTGCCAGCAGCTTATCGGTAGCGAACCATGAGCAGTTCTTC.

The V and J genes are TRBV2 and TRBJ1-6, with unresolved D. V was trimmed by 3 bases and J by 9 bases, leaving 12 bases between them. This CDR3 contains 14 residues. Germline V gives CDR1 SNHLY, CDR2 FYNNEI. CDR3 sequence reads: CASSDAGRGSPLHF. The CDR3 DNA follows: TGTGCCAGCAGTGACGCCGGAAGAGGTTCACCCCTCCACTTT.

This chain links TRBV19 with TRBJ2-4; 7 nucleotides match TRBD1. The CDR3 totals 17 residues. The germline V gene encodes CDR1 LNHDA and CDR2 SQIVND (reference sequence). The trim removed 5 bases at V and 2 bases at J, leaving 12 bases unmatched. The CDR3 here is CASSGYLRGSTKNIQYF. In DNA, the CDR3 is TGTGCCAGTAGTGGCTACCTCAGGGGGAGCACCAAAAACATTCAGTACTTC.

This chain connects TRBV2 to TRBJ2-1, with TRBD2 matching 10 bases. Losses at the gene ends were 4 bases for V and 6 bases for J; bases not matched to a gene: 12. From germline, CDR1 is SNHLY and CDR2 FYNNEI. The CDR3 sequence is 17 residues long. Here the CDR3 reads CASSAPGRAGGRNEQFF. CDR3 in DNA: TGTGCCAGCAGTGCTCCCGGAAGAGCGGGGGGGCGCAATGAGCAGTTCTTC.

The chain uses TRBV15 and TRBJ2-5, with D possibly TRBD2 on 5 matching bases. Trimming shortened V by 9 bases and J by 2 bases, and 19 bases separated the two germline ends. From germline, CDR1 is LNHNV and CDR2 YYDKDF (reference sequence). The CDR3 contains 15 residues. CDR3 in DNA: TGTGCCACTAATACCGGGGTGGGTGGACAAGAGACCCAGTACTTC. It codes for CATNTGVGGQETQYF. The variable domain in full, with the rest retrieved from reference TRBV15 and TRBJ2-5, is DAMVIQNPRYQVTQFGKPVTLSCSQTLNHNVMYWYQQKSSQAPKLLFHYYDKDFNNEADTPDNFQSRRPNTSFCFLDIRSPGLGDTAMYLCATNTGVGGQETQYFGPGTRLLVL.

The J gene is TRBJ1-6, the V gene TRBV15; possibly TRBD1 for D (6 bases). Germline V lookup: CDR1 LNHNV, CDR2 YYDKDF (reference sequence). V lost 5 bases and J 4 bases, leaving 12 bases between the germline ends. This CDR3 contains 15 residues. CDR3 nucleotides: TGTGCCACCAGCGCCTCCAGGGGTTATAATTCACCCCTCCACTTT. It yields the protein CATSASRGYNSPLHF.

V is TRBV19 and J is TRBJ2-7; 8 nucleotides align to TRBD2. The trim removed 3 bases at V and 4 bases at J, leaving 5 bases unmatched. Germline V gene sequence: CDR1 LNHDA, CDR2 SQIVND (reference sequence). This CDR3 is 14 amino acids long. CDR3 sequence reads: CASSIREGGYEQYF. CDR3 sequence (DNA): TGTGCCAGTAGTATTCGGGAGGGGGGGTACGAGCAGTACTTC. Together with reference TRBV19 and TRBJ2-7, the CDR3 gives the full variable domain: DGGITQSPKYLFRKEGQNVTLSCEQNLNHDAMYWYRQDPGQGLRLIYYSQIVNDFQKGDIAEGYSVSREKKESFPLTVTSAQKNPTAFYLCASSIREGGYEQYFGPGTRLTVT.

This chain connects TRBV6-6 to TRBJ2-2; 11 positions match TRBD1. The CDR3 consists of 16 residues. V was clipped by 6 bases and J by 8 bases; unmatched bases: 11. Germline V gene data show CDR1 as MNHNY and CDR2 as SVGAGI (reference sequence). The CDR3 region is CASRPAGTGGTGELFF. The DNA for the CDR3 is TGTGCCAGCAGGCCCGCGGGGACAGGGGGTACTGGGGAGCTGTTTTTT.

The V and J genes are TRBV4-2 and TRBJ1-1; 7 bases agree with TRBD1. The CDR3 is 12 residues long. Trimming took 4 bases from V and 7 from J; bases not matched to a gene: 3. Per the germline V gene, CDR1 is LGHNA and CDR2 is YNFKEQ. The DNA for the CDR3 is TGTGCCAGCAGCCCGGGGGACAGTGAAGCTTTCTTT. Residues: CASSPGDSEAFF.

This chain links TRBV15 with TRBJ2-1, with 11 bases matching TRBD2. Germline assignment: CDR1 LNHNV and CDR2 YYDKDF (reference sequence). Trimming at V came to 4 bases and at J to 5 bases, leaving 10 bases not matched to a gene. This CDR3 has 17 residues. DNA for the CDR3: TGTGCCACCAGCACGCTAACGGGACTAGCGGTCCACAATGAGCAGTTCTTC. It encodes CATSTLTGLAVHNEQFF.

The V gene is TRBV19, the J gene TRBJ2-7; the D gene is possibly TRBD2 (6 bases). The CDR3 runs to 15 residues. Germline assignment: CDR1 LNHDA and CDR2 SQIVND (reference sequence). Trimming removed 1 base from V and 0 bases from J, with 10 bases in between. CDR3 in amino acids: CASSIGGGTSYEQYF. CDR3 DNA: TGTGCCAGTAGTATAGGGGGAGGAACCTCCTACGAGCAGTACTTC.

This CDR3 is CASSLGLAVSYEQYF. The CDR3 bases are TGCGCCAGCAGCCTGGGACTAGCGGTTTCCTACGAGCAGTACTTC. The rearrangement links TRBV5-1 to TRBJ2-7, with 11 bases that match TRBD2. Germline V gene data show CDR1 as SGHRS and CDR2 as YFSETQ. The CDR3 spans 15 residues. The trim removed 4 bases at V and 1 base at J, leaving 4 bases unmatched.

The V and J genes are TRBV19 and TRBJ2-5; D perhaps matches TRBD2 (5 bases). CDR1 and CDR2 (germline): LNHDA, SQIVND (reference sequence). V dropped 7 bases and J dropped 7 bases, with 19 bases sitting between them. This CDR3 comprises 14 residues. The CDR3 DNA follows: TGTGCCAGTACAGGTGCTAGCCCTCATGGGACCCAGTACTTC. As protein: CASTGASPHGTQYF.

This clone was detected many times. The chain couples TRBV7-8 to TRBJ1-2; no reliable D call. Germline-derived CDR1 and CDR2 are SGHVS and FQNEAQ. This CDR3 has 13 amino acids. Trimming took 5 bases from V and 0 from J, leaving 7 bases between them. The CDR3: CASSPTANYGYTF. CDR3 in DNA: TGTGCCAGCAGCCCCACAGCTAACTATGGCTACACCTTC.

The genes are TRBV19 and TRBJ2-2, with 7 nucleotides matching TRBD1. Unmatched junction bases numbered 9, after V lost 1 base and J lost 4 bases. This CDR3 has 17 amino acids. Germline V gene sequence: CDR1 LNHDA, CDR2 SQIVND (reference sequence). CDR3 nucleotide sequence: TGTGCCAGTAGTATAGTGGGGAACAGGGGAACCACCGGGGAGCTGTTTTTT. Translated, it gives CASSIVGNRGTTGELFF.